This T cell receptor (beta chain) was retrieved from a study of cytomegalovirus exposure and HLA in healthy donors. On this clone itself: An end of the junction differs from the germline gene, which may be a read error.

The PCR was carried out with 60 Vbeta primers and 13 Jbeta primers. The method was immunoSEQ multiplex PCR; TCRdb's version includes in-frame clones alone and lacks a portion of them. The sample shows about 100,000 clones, 75% of them seen only once. The germline V gene has CDR1 SSHAT and CDR2 FNYEAQ (reference sequence). The CDR3 is 15 residues long. The V gene is TRBV7-7, the J gene TRBJ2-5; D ambiguous. Sequencing was performed on PBMCs. This clonotype originated in a man aged 50-60 years in good health and CMV-seronegative. The CDR3: CASSPRSATQETQYF. CDR3 coding DNA: TGTGCTAGCAGCCCCCGAAGCGCCACCCAAGAGACCCAGTACTTC.